A selection of T cell receptor beta chains follows, all from one sample in a study of T cells in Graves' hyperthyroidism and ophthalmopathy. Using its own MiXCR run on the multiplex PCR reads, TCRdb lists one record per CDR3 protein. In the table there are about 540,000 distinct CDR3 sequences, 46% of which are singletons. The material sequenced was peripheral blood or thyroid tissue (not recorded which). Receptors originate from a woman aged 18-29 years with Graves' hyperthyroidism. Both conserved end residues are part of each CDR3. D genes are given only for firm matches. Not every row has a clone size; where given, it reads once, few, many or a size class.

>-|TRBV30|TRBJ2-7|few
TGTGCCTGGAGTGTTTGGGGGAAGAACGAGCAGTACTTC
CAWSVWGKNEQYF
>TRBD1|TRBV6-5|TRBJ1-1|many
TGTGCCAGCAGCAGTTACCCCGAACAGGGGTTCACTGAAGCTTTCTTT
CASSSYPEQGFTEAFF
>-|TRBV7-2|TRBJ1-1|-
TGTGCCAGCAGCCATAACAAGGGGACTGAAGCTTTCTTT
CASSHNKGTEAFF
>TRBD1|TRBV10-3|TRBJ2-2|many
TGTGCCATCTCCGGACAGGGGGCTTCGGGGGAGCTGTTTTTT
CAISGQGASGELFF
>-|TRBV27|TRBJ1-1|many
TGTGCCAGTAAGGCGTCAGACCTTAAGGGATTCACTGAAGCTTTCTTT
CASKASDLKGFTEAFF
>-|TRBV7-9|TRBJ2-7|-
TGTGCCAGCAGCGTAGAGCACGAGCAGTACTTC
CASSVEHEQYF
>-|TRBV27|TRBJ1-4|-
TGTGCCAGCAGTTTCGACAGATCAGCGGAAAAACTGTTTTTT
CASSFDRSAEKLFF
>-|TRBV14|TRBJ1-6|many
TGTGCCAGCAGCCCCGATCTGGGAAGGAATTCACCCCTCCACTTT
CASSPDLGRNSPLHF
>TRBD1|TRBV20-1|TRBJ1-2|-
TGCAGTGCTAGACAGGGGGCGGGAGACTATGGCTACACCTTC
CSARQGAGDYGYTF
>TRBD1|TRBV7-8|TRBJ1-5|once
TGTGCCAGCAGCCAAGGGACAGCTGGCAATCAGCCCCAGCATTTT
CASSQGTAGNQPQHF
>-|TRBV7-2|TRBJ2-7|many
TGTGCCAGCAGCGATAGGCGGGGACACGAGCAGTACTTC
CASSDRRGHEQYF
>TRBD1|TRBV18|TRBJ1-4|few
TGTGCCAGCTCATCAGGGACAGGACATAATGAAAAACTGTTTTTT
CASSSGTGHNEKLFF
>-|TRBV12-3/TRBV12-4|TRBJ1-5|many
TGTGCCAGCAGCCAAGAGGCTCAGCCCCAGCATTTT
CASSQEAQPQHF
>TRBD2|TRBV19|TRBJ2-7|once
TGTGCCAGTAGTATGGCCAGCGGGGGGGCCTACGAGCAGTACTTC
CASSMASGGAYEQYF
>-|TRBV9|TRBJ1-2|-
TGCGCCAGCAGCTTAACCCAGGGAGGCGGCTACACCTTC
CASSLTQGGGYTF
>TRBD1|TRBV7-9|TRBJ2-2|-
TGTGCCAGTAGTATTCCAGGACAGGGAAAATACGGGGAGCTGTTTTTT
CASSIPGQGKYGELFF
>-|TRBV7-2|TRBJ1-2|many
TGTGCCAGCAGCTTATTAACCGGTGGCTACACCTTC
CASSLLTGGYTF
>TRBD2|TRBV6-5|TRBJ2-7|few
TGTGCCAGCAGCGCGGGAGGATCCTACGAGCAGTACTTC
CASSAGGSYEQYF
>-|TRBV29-1|TRBJ1-2|-
TGCAGCCAAGTCTGGGGCGGGACTAACTATGGCTACACCTTC
CSQVWGGTNYGYTF
>-|TRBV13|TRBJ1-3|many
TGTGCCAGCAGCTACTCGGACAGAGGCCACACCATATATTTT
CASSYSDRGHTIYF
>-|TRBV7-9|TRBJ1-1|few
TGTGCCAGCAGCTTACTAGCGCTCTACAATGAGCAGTTCTTT
CASSLLALYNEQFF
>-|TRBV20-1|TRBJ2-3|few
TGCAGTGCTAGAGCCTCAATGTATGCTACGCAGTATTTT
CSARASMYATQYF